These 23 T cell receptor beta chains came from one sample sequenced in a study of TIL therapy for anti-PD-1-resistant metastatic lung cancer. This was the immunoSEQ v3 assay. TCRdb's copy holds only in-frame clones and misses some; the assay was immunoSEQ multiplex PCR. The data hold some 43,000 clones, with less than 80% observed a single time. Noted time point: pre-treatment sample, taken before nivolumab and TIL therapy. The sequenced sample was blood, obtained at baseline. Every receptor here comes from a man aged 65 to 79 with non-small cell lung cancer.

The chain is built from TRBV9 and TRBJ2-5; 10 bases are shared with TRBD2. The CDR3 sequence is 15 residues long. Germline lookup yields CDR1 SGDLS and CDR2 YYNGEE. The V segment lost 3 bases and the J segment 1 base; nucleotides outside the gene matches: 3. The CDR3 sequence: CASSAGLAIQETQYF. CDR3 DNA: TGTGCCAGCAGCGCGGGACTAGCGATCCAAGAGACCCAGTACTTC.

The chain combines TRBV29-1 with TRBJ2-7; D is possibly TRBD1 (6 bases). The CDR3 runs to 13 residues. The V and J ends lost 5 bases and 5 bases respectively, with 16 bases between them. Germline CDR1 and CDR2: SQVTM and ANQGSEA. The CDR3: CSVTLQGFNEQYF. Here the CDR3 DNA reads TGCAGCGTTACCCTACAGGGTTTCAACGAGCAGTACTTC.

The V and J genes are TRBV6-5 and TRBJ2-2; no definite D call. The CDR3 is 12 residues long. V dropped 3 bases and J dropped 5 bases, with 4 bases sitting between them. The germline CDR1 and CDR2 sequences are MNHEY and SVGAGI. CDR3 sequence (DNA): TGTGCCAGCAGTTATAGGACCGGGGAGCTGTTTTTT. It is translated as CASSYRTGELFF.

The chain uses TRBV7-2 and TRBJ1-6; 8 positions agree with TRBD1. With 5 bases clipped from V and 7 bases from J, the junction kept 4 bases outside the gene matches. Germline CDR1 and CDR2: SGHTA and FQGNSA. The CDR3 extends over 14 amino acids. This CDR3 reads CASSQTGVNSPLHF. Written as DNA, the CDR3 is TGTGCCAGCAGCCAGACAGGGGTCAATTCACCCCTCCACTTT.

The chain joins TRBV11-2 to TRBJ1-5; D ambiguous. V was cut by 5 bases and J by 3 bases, with 14 bases left in between. The CDR3 is 15 residues long. CDR1 is SGHAT, CDR2 FQNNGV, per germline. CDR3 in amino acids: CASSPGQKNNQPQHF. In nucleotides, the CDR3 is TGTGCCAGCAGCCCGGGCCAGAAAAACAATCAGCCCCAGCATTTT.

In this sample, this clone turned up once. V and J are TRBV5-6 and TRBJ2-5; 7 positions agree with TRBD1. V lost 4 bases and J lost 2; bases outside the gene matches: 8. CDR1 is SGHDT, CDR2 YYEEEE, per germline. The CDR3 totals 15 residues. CDR3 bases: TGTGCCAGCAGCCCGGGACAGTTACTACAAGAGACCCAGTACTTC. Protein sequence: CASSPGQLLQETQYF.

The V and J genes are TRBV19 and TRBJ2-1; 13 bases line up with TRBD2. Germline CDR1 reads LNHDA; CDR2 reads SQIVND (reference sequence). V was pared by 7 bases and J by 6 bases, with 6 bases of the junction left unmatched. This CDR3 region has 15 residues. CDR3 residues: CASTKGTSGINEQFF. CDR3 bases: TGTGCCAGTACCAAAGGGACTAGCGGGATCAATGAGCAGTTCTTC.

This clone was detected a few times. This chain links TRBV13 with TRBJ1-1; possible D gene TRBD1, 5 bases. The CDR3 is 13 residues long. Trimming took off 4 bases at V and 1 base at J, with 7 bases between the two ends. Germline loops: CDR1 PRHDT, CDR2 FYEKMQ (reference sequence). The CDR3 DNA sequence: TGTGCCAGCAGCTCGACAGAGAACACTGAAGCTTTCTTT. Translation: CASSSTENTEAFF.

This clone was observed a single time. The chain is built from TRBV9 and TRBJ2-5, with D uncertain. CDR1 is SGDLS and CDR2 is YYNGEE in the germline V gene. V shed 5 bases and J shed 3 bases, with 14 bases lying between them. CDR3 size: 14 residues. The CDR3 DNA is TGTGCCAGCAGTCCCCCTAGTAAGGAAGAGACCCAGTACTTC. Residues: CASSPPSKEETQYF.

CDR3 DNA sequence: TGCAGCGTTCGAAGGGACGCTGGAAACACCATATATTTT. Protein: CSVRRDAGNTIYF. This chain connects TRBV29-1 to TRBJ1-3; D is perhaps TRBD1 (5 bases). The length of the CDR3 is 13 residues. V lost 5 bases, J lost 2 bases, and 10 bases lay in between. The V gene's germline CDR1 is SQVTM and CDR2 ANQGSEA. Together with reference TRBV29-1 and TRBJ1-3, the CDR3 gives the full variable domain: SAVISQKPSRDICQRGTSLTIQCQVDSQVTMMFWYRQQPGQSLTLIATANQGSEATYESGFVIDKFPISRPNLTFSTLTVSNMSPEDSSIYLCSVRRDAGNTIYFGEGSWLTVV.

CDR3 coding DNA: TGTGCCAGCAGCTCGACCGGGACAGGGGTCTACGAGCAGTACTTC. It yields the protein CASSSTGTGVYEQYF. V is TRBV11-2 and J is TRBJ2-7; 10 bases agree with TRBD1. The CDR3 is made up of 15 amino acids. V lost 4 bases, J lost 3 bases, and 6 bases stayed unmatched. Germline-derived CDR1 and CDR2 are SGHAT and FQNNGV.

This sequence joins TRBV6-4 and TRBJ2-1; D gene ambiguous. This CDR3 has 15 residues. The germline V gene encodes CDR1 MRHNA and CDR2 SNTAGT. The germline V and J ends were trimmed by 5 bases and 0 bases, with 11 bases remaining between them. CDR3 DNA: TGTGCCAGCAGTAAGTCCTCGGGCTCCTACAATGAGCAGTTCTTC. Translated: CASSKSSGSYNEQFF.

CDR3 coding DNA: TGTGCCAGCAGAACCGGGACTAGGGGGCGGACCGGGGAGCTGTTTTTT. Protein sequence: CASRTGTRGRTGELFF. This chain links TRBV28 with TRBJ2-2, with D maybe TRBD2 (8 bases). Germline values: CDR1 MDHEN, CDR2 SYDVKM. The CDR3 is 16 residues long. V lost 6 bases to trimming and J lost 5 bases, with 19 bases between them.

V and J are TRBV5-6 and TRBJ2-7; 10 nucleotides match TRBD2. J lost 4 bases, V lost 4 bases, and 5 bases had no gene match. Per germline, CDR1 SGHDT and CDR2 YYEEEE. This CDR3 has 14 residues. As DNA, the CDR3 is TGTGCCAGCAGCGCGGGACTAGCGATTTACGAGCAGTACTTC. Translating it yields CASSAGLAIYEQYF.

The genes are TRBV29-1 and TRBJ2-1; D gene unclear. Trimming removed 6 bases at V and 4 bases at J, with 10 bases between. Germline assignment: CDR1 SQVTM and CDR2 ANQGSEA. This CDR3 is 12 amino acids long. DNA of the CDR3: TGCAGCGTAAACCTAGGATACAATGAGCAGTTCTTC. The encoded protein is CSVNLGYNEQFF.

V is TRBV19 and J is TRBJ2-2; TRBD2 matches at 8 bases. Trimming cost V 6 bases and J 5 bases; bases outside gene matches: 2. The CDR3 consists of 13 residues. The germline CDR1 and CDR2 sequences are LNHDA and SQIVND (reference sequence). CDR3 DNA sequence: TGTGCCAGTAGCGAGCGGGGGACCGGGGAGCTGTTTTTT. Translating it yields CASSERGTGELFF.

The V and J genes are TRBV7-3 and TRBJ2-1, with a weak D call TRBD2 (5 bases). The CDR3 is made up of 16 amino acids. The V end was cut by 4 bases, the J end by 5 bases, with 18 bases between. Germline CDR1 reads SGHTA; CDR2 reads FQGTGA. CDR3 DNA: TGTGCCAGCAGCTCCGGACGGGTAGCGAGCCACAATGAGCAGTTCTTC. Protein sequence: CASSSGRVASHNEQFF. The variable domain in full, with the rest retrieved from reference TRBV7-3 and TRBJ2-1, is GAGVSQTPSNKVTEKGKYVELRCDPISGHTALYWYRQSLGQGPEFLIYFQGTGAADDSGLPNDRFFAVRPEGSVSTLKIQRTERGDSAVYLCASSSGRVASHNEQFFGPGTRLTVL.

J is TRBJ2-7 and V is TRBV6-6; the match to TRBD1 covers 10 bases. The CDR3 runs 15 residues. The V and J ends lost 6 bases and 6 bases, in that order; junction bases with no gene match: 11. CDR1 is MNHNY and CDR2 is SVGAGI in the germline V gene (reference sequence). CDR3 in amino acids: CASSRPGQGSPEQYF. CDR3 DNA: TGTGCCAGCAGCAGACCGGGACAGGGGAGTCCCGAGCAGTACTTC.

This chain uses TRBV5-1 with TRBJ2-7, with TRBD2 matching over 9 bases. V lost 0 bases, J lost 0 bases, and 4 bases stayed unmatched. In germline, CDR1 is SGHRS, CDR2 YFSETQ. The CDR3 totals 16 residues. The CDR3 sequence is CASSLGGGGGSYEQYF. The CDR3 nucleotides read TGCGCCAGCAGCTTGGGCGGCGGGGGGGGCTCCTACGAGCAGTACTTC. Drawing the rest from reference TRBV5-1 and TRBJ2-7, the complete variable domain is KAGVTQTPRYLIKTRGQQVTLSCSPISGHRSVSWYQQTPGQGLQFLFEYFSETQRNKGNFPGRFSGRQFSNSRSEMNVSTLELGDSALYLCASSLGGGGGSYEQYFGPGTRLTVT.

This chain links TRBV5-1 with TRBJ2-2, with 7 bases lining up with TRBD1. With 5 bases clipped from V and 4 bases from J, the junction kept 5 bases outside the gene matches. Germline CDR1 SGHRS, CDR2 YFSETQ. CDR3 length equals 14 residues. This CDR3 reads CASSPGQRTGELFF. The CDR3, as DNA: TGCGCCAGCAGTCCGGGACAGCGCACCGGGGAGCTGTTTTTT.

The genes are TRBV14 and TRBJ2-5; TRBD2 aligns across 13 bases. Trimming cost V 0 bases and J 0 bases; bases outside gene matches: 7. This CDR3 is 19 amino acids long. Germline V gene lookup returns CDR1 SGHDN and CDR2 FVKESK. CDR3 in amino acids: CASSQDPTGLAGHQETQYF. CDR3 DNA sequence: TGTGCCAGCAGCCAAGACCCAACGGGACTAGCGGGACACCAAGAGACCCAGTACTTC.

This clone was observed once. This rearrangement joins TRBV28 to TRBJ2-2; tentatively, D is TRBD1 (5 bases). Germline CDR1 and CDR2: MDHEN and SYDVKM. This CDR3 has 12 residues. V was cut by 5 bases and J by 5 bases, with 6 bases left in between. The CDR3 nucleotides read TGTGCCAGCAGTAGGGGTACCGGGGAGCTGTTTTTT. Its protein product is CASSRGTGELFF.

The gene calls are TRBV7-9 and TRBJ2-5, with D possibly matching TRBD1 (6 bases). This CDR3 is built from 15 residues. Deletions cut 1 base from V and 2 bases from J, with 11 bases between. In germline, CDR1 is SEHNR, CDR2 FQNEAQ (reference sequence). This CDR3 is CASSLGRQVQETQYF. The CDR3 coding sequence is TGTGCCAGCAGCTTAGGTCGACAGGTACAAGAGACCCAGTACTTC.